The 12 T cell receptor beta chains in this list originate from one sample, sequenced in a study of identical twins. Each CDR3 protein gets one entry after TCRdb re-called the 5' RACE reads with MiXCR. The sample lists 420,000 or so distinct CDR3 sequences, approximately 17% occurring once. The specimen sequenced was naive T cells sorted from blood. The source is a man over 45 in good health.

The sample holds a few counts of this clonotype. This chain joins TRBV20-1 and TRBJ1-5; TRBD1 is a possible D gene (6 bases). Trimming cost V 2 bases and J 4 bases, with 15 bases left between them. From germline, CDR1 is DFQATT and CDR2 SNEGSKA (reference sequence). The CDR3 has 15 amino acids. CDR3 in DNA: TGCAGTGCTAGATCCCCGGGACAACTGAATCAGCCCCAGCATTTT. Translation: CSARSPGQLNQPQHF.

This clonotype appeared a few times. V and J are TRBV12-3 or TRBV12-4 and TRBJ1-2, with D tentatively TRBD1 (5 bases). The V end lost 5 bases, the J end lost 4 bases, and 17 bases lay between the germline ends. This CDR3 is 15 amino acids long. The CDR3 spells CASSQDEQATYGYTF. CDR3 DNA: TGTGCCAGCAGTCAGGATGAACAGGCCACCTATGGCTACACCTTC.

There are many counts of this clonotype. The rearrangement uses TRBV6-5 and TRBJ2-7; the match to TRBD1 covers 9 bases. Unmatched junction bases numbered 2, after V lost 3 bases and J lost 5 bases. CDR1 is MNHEY, CDR2 SVGAGI, per germline. The CDR3 sequence is 13 residues long. CDR3 loop: CASSYDRGDEQYF. CDR3 sequence (DNA): TGTGCCAGCAGTTATGACAGGGGGGACGAGCAGTACTTC.

This clonotype was observed a handful of times. The chain has TRBV13 and TRBJ2-3, with D possibly being TRBD1 (6 bases). This CDR3 region has 16 residues. From germline, CDR1 is PRHDT and CDR2 FYEKMQ (reference sequence). V lost 3 bases and J lost 2, with 15 bases in between. In DNA, the CDR3 is TGTGCCAGCAGCTTTTCTCCAGGGGATTTCACAGATACGCAGTATTTT. Protein sequence: CASSFSPGDFTDTQYF.

This clonotype was counted many times. V is TRBV20-1 and J is TRBJ2-6; tentatively, D is TRBD2 (6 bases). Germline V lookup: CDR1 DFQATT, CDR2 SNEGSKA (reference sequence). The CDR3 spans 18 residues. V lost 0 bases to trimming and J lost 0 bases, with 15 bases between them. The CDR3: CSARDQRGLFSGANVLTF. CDR3 in DNA: TGCAGTGCTAGAGATCAGAGGGGACTCTTCTCTGGGGCCAACGTCCTGACTTTC.

The gene calls are TRBV6-2 or TRBV6-3 and TRBJ2-4; TRBD1 aligns across 7 bases. J lost 5 bases, V lost 2 bases, and 12 bases had no gene match. The CDR3 length is 17 residues. CDR1 and CDR2 from the germline V gene are MNHEY and SVGEGT. The CDR3 nucleotides read TGTGCCAGCAGTTACCCGACTACCGGGACAGCACAAAACATTCAGTACTTC. Its translation is CASSYPTTGTAQNIQYF.

V gene TRBV9 combines with J gene TRBJ2-3, with 7 bases identical to TRBD2. J gave up 5 bases and V 0 bases, and 6 bases lay outside the gene matches. The CDR3 has 15 residues. Germline values: CDR1 SGDLS, CDR2 YYNGEE. The CDR3 sequence is CASSVGGTIGDTQYF. DNA of the CDR3: TGTGCCAGCAGCGTAGGAGGGACTATCGGAGATACGCAGTATTTT.

The chain employs TRBV7-9 and TRBJ1-3, with 8 bases lining up with TRBD1. J lost 3 bases, V lost 2 bases, and 9 bases had no gene match. The CDR3 covers 17 residues. Germline V CDR1 and CDR2: SEHNR, FQNEAQ (reference sequence). This CDR3 reads CASSLTSRGLRGNTIYF. The CDR3 DNA is TGTGCCAGCAGCTTAACGAGCAGGGGGCTTCGTGGAAACACCATATATTTT.

The chain carries TRBV18 and TRBJ2-7, with D uncertain. The ends were cut back, 4 bases at V and 7 bases at J, with 14 bases in the middle. Germline V lookup: CDR1 KGHSH, CDR2 LQKENI. The CDR3 runs to 13 residues. The CDR3 spells CASSLLDLGEQYF. The CDR3 nucleotides are TGTGCCAGCTCACTTCTGGACCTGGGGGAGCAGTACTTC.

This clonotype occurred many times. V is TRBV11-2 and J is TRBJ1-4; 7 nucleotides align to TRBD1. The V gene end was trimmed by 2 bases and the J gene end by 8 bases; junction bases not matched to a gene: 8. Per the germline V gene, CDR1 is SGHAT and CDR2 is FQNNGV. The CDR3 consists of 15 residues. CDR3 residues: CASSLSGTASEKLFF. The DNA of the CDR3 is TGTGCCAGCAGCTTATCCGGGACAGCTTCCGAAAAACTGTTTTTT.

The rearrangement uses TRBV7-9 and TRBJ2-7, with D maybe TRBD2 (6 bases). This CDR3 has 14 amino acids. Germline lookup yields CDR1 SEHNR and CDR2 FQNEAQ (reference sequence). Trimming took off 4 bases at V and 1 base at J, with 11 bases between the two ends. The CDR3 nucleotides are TGTGCCAGCAGCTCCCAGGCGGGGTCCTACGAGCAGTACTTC. This gives the protein CASSSQAGSYEQYF.

This chain connects TRBV7-6 to TRBJ1-1, with TRBD1 identical over 9 bases. Germline CDR1 is SGHVS and CDR2 is FNYEAQ. With 5 bases clipped from V and 6 bases from J, the junction kept 10 bases outside the gene matches. CDR3 length: 15 residues. DNA for the CDR3: TGTGCCAGCAGCGTCCGGGGACAGGGTGGCTCTGAAGCTTTCTTT. This translates into CASSVRGQGGSEAFF.